Below, one T cell receptor beta chain is given with its context. Its ends do not fully match the called genes, so a read error is possible. This specimen includes other DNA sequences encoding the same CDR3. Germline CDR1 MNHEY, CDR2 SVGAGI. This CDR3 comprises 13 residues. The data were produced by immunoSEQ multiplex PCR, yet TCRdb's version contains in-frame clones alone and is incomplete. This table holds about 64,000 clones, approximately 87% found once. This specimen belongs to a study of pediatric ulcerative colitis. The source is a boy aged 10-17 years with severe ulcerative colitis. This chain joins TRBV6-5 and TRBJ1-5; no clear D gene. Sequenced input: blood. CDR3 sequence reads: CASSWGSNQPQHF. CDR3 nucleotide sequence: TGTGCCAGTAGTTGGGGAAGCAATCAGCCCCAGCATTTT.